This paragraph reports one TCR beta chain. Its target is unknown. This entry belongs to a study of shared clonotypes between healthy human individuals. On the study more broadly: Three plates each covered CD4 naive and memory; CD8 naive two, CD8 memory one.

Study-wide results and limits: Rarefaction revealed incomplete sorted-subset sequencing despite large depth. Across subsets, estimated richness was generally greater for naive than for memory populations. Between a handful of donors, naive CD4 clonotypes were shared at a level of about 5%.

Clones were sequenced by immunoSEQ multiplex PCR, and TCRdb holds only the in-frame ones, with some missing. This table holds over a million clones, roughly 96% found once. The clonotype was recovered from a man under 40 in good health. Sample: naive CD4+ T cells sorted from blood. This sample's subset: CD45RA+ positively selected.

CDR3 bases: TGTGCCAGCAGCCCAGGGTCGGGTAGCGGGACGTCCGCCGGGGAGCTGTTTTTT. This translates into CASSPGSGSGTSAGELFF. The rearrangement uses TRBV7-9 and TRBJ2-2, with 8 positions matching TRBD2. V lost 5 bases to trimming and J lost 6 bases; unmatched junction nucleotides: 17. This CDR3 is built from 18 residues. Looked up from germline, CDR1 is SEHNR and CDR2 is FQNEAQ (reference sequence).